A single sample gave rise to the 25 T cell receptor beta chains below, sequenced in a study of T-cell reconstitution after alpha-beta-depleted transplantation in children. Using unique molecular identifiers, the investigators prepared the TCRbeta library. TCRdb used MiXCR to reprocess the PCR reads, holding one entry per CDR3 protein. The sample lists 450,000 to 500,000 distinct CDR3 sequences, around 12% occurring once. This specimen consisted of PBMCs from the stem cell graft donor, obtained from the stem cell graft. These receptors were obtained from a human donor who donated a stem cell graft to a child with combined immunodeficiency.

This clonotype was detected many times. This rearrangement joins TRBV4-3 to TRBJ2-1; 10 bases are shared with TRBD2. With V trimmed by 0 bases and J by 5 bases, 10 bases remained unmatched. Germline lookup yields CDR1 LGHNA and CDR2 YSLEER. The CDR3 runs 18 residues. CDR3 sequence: CASSQDFQALAGDNEQFF. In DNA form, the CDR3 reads TGCGCCAGCAGCCAAGACTTTCAGGCTCTAGCGGGGGACAATGAGCAGTTCTTC.

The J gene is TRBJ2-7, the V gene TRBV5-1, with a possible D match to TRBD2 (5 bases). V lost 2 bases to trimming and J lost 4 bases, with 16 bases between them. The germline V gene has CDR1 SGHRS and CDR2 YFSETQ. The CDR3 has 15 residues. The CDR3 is CASSFGDYPIYEQYF. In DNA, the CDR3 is TGCGCCAGCAGCTTCGGAGACTACCCAATTTACGAGCAGTACTTC.

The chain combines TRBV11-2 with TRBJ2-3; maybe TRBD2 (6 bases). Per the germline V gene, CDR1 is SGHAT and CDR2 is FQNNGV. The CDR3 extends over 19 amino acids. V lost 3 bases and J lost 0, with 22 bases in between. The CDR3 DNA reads TGTGCCAGCAGCTTTTGGGTCGGGGGTAGCGGCCCTAGCACAGATACGCAGTATTTT. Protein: CASSFWVGGSGPSTDTQYF. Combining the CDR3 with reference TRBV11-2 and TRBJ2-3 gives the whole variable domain EAGVAQSPRYKIIEKRQSVAFWCNPISGHATLYWYQQILGQGPKLLIQFQNNGVVDDSQLPKDRFSAERLKGVDSTLKIQPAKLEDSAVYLCASSFWVGGSGPSTDTQYFGPGTRLTVL.

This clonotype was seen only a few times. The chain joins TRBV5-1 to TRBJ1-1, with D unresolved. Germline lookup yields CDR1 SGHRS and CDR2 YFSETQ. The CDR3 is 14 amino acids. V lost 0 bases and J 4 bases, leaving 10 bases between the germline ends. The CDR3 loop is CASSLAGWGTEAFF. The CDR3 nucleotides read TGCGCCAGCAGCTTGGCGGGGTGGGGCACTGAAGCTTTCTTT. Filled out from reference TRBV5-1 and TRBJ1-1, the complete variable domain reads KAGVTQTPRYLIKTRGQQVTLSCSPISGHRSVSWYQQTPGQGLQFLFEYFSETQRNKGNFPGRFSGRQFSNSRSEMNVSTLELGDSALYLCASSLAGWGTEAFFGQGTRLTVV.

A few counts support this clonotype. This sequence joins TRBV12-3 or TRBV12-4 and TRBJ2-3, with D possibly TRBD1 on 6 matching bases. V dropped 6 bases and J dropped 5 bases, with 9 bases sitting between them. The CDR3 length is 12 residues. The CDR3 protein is CASRTGEDTQYF. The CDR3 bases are TGTGCCAGCAGGACAGGAGAAGATACGCAGTATTTT.

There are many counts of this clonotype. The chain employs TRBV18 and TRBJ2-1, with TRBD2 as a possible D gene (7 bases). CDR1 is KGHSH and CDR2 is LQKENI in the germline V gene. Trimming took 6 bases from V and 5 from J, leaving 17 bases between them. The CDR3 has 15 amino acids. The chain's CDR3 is CASSPRQGRDNEQFF. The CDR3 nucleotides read TGTGCCAGCTCCCCTCGGCAGGGGAGGGACAATGAGCAGTTCTTC. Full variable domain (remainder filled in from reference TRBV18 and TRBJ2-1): NAGVMQNPRHLVRRRGQEARLRCSPMKGHSHVYWYRQLPEEGLKFMVYLQKENIIDESGMPKERFSAEFPKEGPSILRIQQVVRGDSAAYFCASSPRQGRDNEQFFGPGTRLTVL.

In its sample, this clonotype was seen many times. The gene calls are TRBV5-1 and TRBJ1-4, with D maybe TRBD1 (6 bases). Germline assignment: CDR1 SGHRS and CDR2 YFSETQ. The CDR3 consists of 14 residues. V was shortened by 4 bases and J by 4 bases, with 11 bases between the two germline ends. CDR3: CASSVGQSNEKLFF. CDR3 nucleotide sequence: TGCGCCAGCAGCGTCGGACAGAGTAATGAAAAACTGTTTTTT.

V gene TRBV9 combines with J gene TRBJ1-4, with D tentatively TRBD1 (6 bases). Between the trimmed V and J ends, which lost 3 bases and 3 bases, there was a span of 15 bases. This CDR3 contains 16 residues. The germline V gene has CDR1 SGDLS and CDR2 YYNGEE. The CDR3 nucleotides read TGTGCCAGCAGCGGAGGCCGGGGGCCCGCTAATGAAAAACTGTTTTTT. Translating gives CASSGGRGPANEKLFF.

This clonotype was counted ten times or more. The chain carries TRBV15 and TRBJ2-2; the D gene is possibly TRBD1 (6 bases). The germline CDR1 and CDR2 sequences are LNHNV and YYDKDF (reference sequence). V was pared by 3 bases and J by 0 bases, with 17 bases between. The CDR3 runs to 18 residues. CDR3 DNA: TGTGCCACCAGCAGGACTGACAGGCCCACCACGAACACCGGGGAGCTGTTTTTT. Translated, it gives CATSRTDRPTTNTGELFF.

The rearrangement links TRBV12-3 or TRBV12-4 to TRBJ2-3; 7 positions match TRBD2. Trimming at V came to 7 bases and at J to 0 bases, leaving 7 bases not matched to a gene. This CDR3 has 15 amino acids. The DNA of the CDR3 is TGTGCCAGCATCTTGGGCGGGAGAAGCACAGATACGCAGTATTTT. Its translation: CASILGGRSTDTQYF.

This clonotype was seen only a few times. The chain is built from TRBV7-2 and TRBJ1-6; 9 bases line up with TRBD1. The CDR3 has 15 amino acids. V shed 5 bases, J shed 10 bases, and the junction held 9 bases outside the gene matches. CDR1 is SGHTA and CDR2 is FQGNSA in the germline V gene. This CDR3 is CASSRGRTGDSPLHF. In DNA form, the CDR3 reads TGTGCCAGCAGCCGCGGGCGGACAGGGGACTCACCCCTCCACTTT.

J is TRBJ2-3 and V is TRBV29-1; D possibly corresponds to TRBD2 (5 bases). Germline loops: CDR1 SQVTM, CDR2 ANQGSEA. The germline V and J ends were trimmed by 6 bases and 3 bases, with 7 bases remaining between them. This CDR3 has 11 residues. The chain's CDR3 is CSVGDTDTQYF. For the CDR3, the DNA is TGCAGCGTCGGGGATACAGATACGCAGTATTTT.

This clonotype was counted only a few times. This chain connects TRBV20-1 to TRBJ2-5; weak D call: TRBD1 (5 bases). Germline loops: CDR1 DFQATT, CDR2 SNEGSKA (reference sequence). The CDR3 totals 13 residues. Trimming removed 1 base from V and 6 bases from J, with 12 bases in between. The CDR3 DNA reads TGCAGTGCTAGAGTTGCAGGGAAAAAGACCCAGTACTTC. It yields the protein CSARVAGKKTQYF.

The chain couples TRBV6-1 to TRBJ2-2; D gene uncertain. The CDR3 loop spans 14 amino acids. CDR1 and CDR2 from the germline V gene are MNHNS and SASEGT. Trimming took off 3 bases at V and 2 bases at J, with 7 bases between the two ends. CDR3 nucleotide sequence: TGTGCCAGCAGTGATCAAGGAAACACCGGGGAGCTGTTTTTT. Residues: CASSDQGNTGELFF.

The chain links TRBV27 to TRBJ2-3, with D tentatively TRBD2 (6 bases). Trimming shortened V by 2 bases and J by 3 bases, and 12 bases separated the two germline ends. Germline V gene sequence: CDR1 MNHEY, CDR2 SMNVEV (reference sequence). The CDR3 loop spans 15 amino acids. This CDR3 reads CASSLGGSRTDTQYF. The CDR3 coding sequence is TGTGCCAGCAGTTTAGGGGGGAGTAGGACAGATACGCAGTATTTT.

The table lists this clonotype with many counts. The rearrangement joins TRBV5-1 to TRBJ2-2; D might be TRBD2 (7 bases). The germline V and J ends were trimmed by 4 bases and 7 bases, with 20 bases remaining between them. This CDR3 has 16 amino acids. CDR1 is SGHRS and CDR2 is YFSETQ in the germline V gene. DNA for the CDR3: TGCGCCAGCAGCCCTGACCGCGCGGGGGCGATCGGGGAGCTGTTTTTT. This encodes CASSPDRAGAIGELFF.

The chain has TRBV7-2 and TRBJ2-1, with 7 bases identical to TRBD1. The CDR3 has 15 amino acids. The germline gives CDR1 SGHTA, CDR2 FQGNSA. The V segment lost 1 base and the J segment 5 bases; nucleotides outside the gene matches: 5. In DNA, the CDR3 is TGTGCCAGCAGCTTAGACAGGGGACACGACAATGAGCAGTTCTTC. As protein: CASSLDRGHDNEQFF.

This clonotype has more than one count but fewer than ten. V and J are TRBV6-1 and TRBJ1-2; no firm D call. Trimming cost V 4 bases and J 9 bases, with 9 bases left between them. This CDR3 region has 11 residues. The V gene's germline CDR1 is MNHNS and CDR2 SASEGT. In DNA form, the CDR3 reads TGTGCCAGCAGTGCGGGGATGAGCTACACCTTC. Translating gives CASSAGMSYTF.

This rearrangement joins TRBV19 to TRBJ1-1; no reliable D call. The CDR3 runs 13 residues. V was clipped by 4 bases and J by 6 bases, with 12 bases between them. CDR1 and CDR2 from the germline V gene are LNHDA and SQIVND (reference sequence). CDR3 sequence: CASSTRVIAEAFF. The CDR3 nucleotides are TGTGCCAGTAGTACTAGGGTTATCGCTGAAGCTTTCTTT.

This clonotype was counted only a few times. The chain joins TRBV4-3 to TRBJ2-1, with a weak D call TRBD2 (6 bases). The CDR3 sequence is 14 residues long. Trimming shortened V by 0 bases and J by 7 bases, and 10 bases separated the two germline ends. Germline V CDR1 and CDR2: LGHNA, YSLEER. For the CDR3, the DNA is TGCGCCAGCAGCCAAGATGGGAGGAGTAATGAGCAGTTCTTC. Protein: CASSQDGRSNEQFF.

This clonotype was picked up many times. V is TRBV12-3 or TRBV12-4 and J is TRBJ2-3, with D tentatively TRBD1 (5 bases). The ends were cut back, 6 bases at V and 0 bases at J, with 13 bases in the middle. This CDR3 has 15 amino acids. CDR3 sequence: CASSPSKGSTDTQYF. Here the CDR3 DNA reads TGTGCCAGCAGCCCATCCAAGGGGAGCACAGATACGCAGTATTTT.

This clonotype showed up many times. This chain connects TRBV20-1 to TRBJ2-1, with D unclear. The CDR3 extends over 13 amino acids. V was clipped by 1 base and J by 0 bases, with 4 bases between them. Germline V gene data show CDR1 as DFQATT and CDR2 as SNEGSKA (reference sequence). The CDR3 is CSARGRSYNEQFF. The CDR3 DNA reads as TGCAGTGCTAGAGGTCGCTCCTACAATGAGCAGTTCTTC.

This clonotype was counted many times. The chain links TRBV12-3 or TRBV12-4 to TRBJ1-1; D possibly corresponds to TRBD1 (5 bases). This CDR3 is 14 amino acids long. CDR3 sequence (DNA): TGTGCGGCAGGGACGGGGAATTTGAACACTGAAGCTTTCTTT. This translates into CAAGTGNLNTEAFF.

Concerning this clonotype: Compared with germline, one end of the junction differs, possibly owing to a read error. CDR3 coding DNA: TGTGCCAGCAGCTTCGAGGGACTAGCGGGACCGAAGACCGGGGAGCTGTTTTTT. It specifies CASSFEGLAGPKTGELFF. The gene calls are TRBV12-3 or TRBV12-4 and TRBJ2-2, with TRBD2 matching 13 bases. The CDR3 is made up of 18 amino acids.

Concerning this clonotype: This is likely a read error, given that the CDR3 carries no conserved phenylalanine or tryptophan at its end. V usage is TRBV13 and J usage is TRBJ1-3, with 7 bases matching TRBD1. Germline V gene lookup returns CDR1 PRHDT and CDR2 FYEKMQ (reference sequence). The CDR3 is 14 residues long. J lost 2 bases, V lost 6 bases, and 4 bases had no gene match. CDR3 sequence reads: CASRPRGPGNTIYY. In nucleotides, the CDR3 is TGTGCCAGCAGGCCTAGGGGGCCTGGAAACACCATATATTAT.